Following are 21 T cell receptor beta chains from one sample sequenced in a study of blood T cell repertoires in COVID-19. The repertoire was sequenced with immunoSEQ multiplex PCR; TCRdb's copy has only in-frame clones and lacks some. Found here are about 85,000 clones, roughly 87% of them singletons; the top ten hold about 5.2%. The sequencing sample was made of peripheral blood. The receptors originated from a man between 60 and 75 years old with acute or convalescent COVID-19.

The chain carries TRBV19 and TRBJ1-5; D is unresolved. Germline CDR1 LNHDA, CDR2 SQIVND (reference sequence). Trimming took off 4 bases at V and 0 bases at J, with 10 bases between the two ends. There are 15 residues in the CDR3. The CDR3: CASSTERASNQPQHF. The CDR3, as DNA: TGTGCCAGTAGTACGGAGAGGGCTAGCAATCAGCCCCAGCATTTT.

The rearrangement uses TRBV4-3 and TRBJ2-2; no reliable D call. The CDR3 loop spans 14 amino acids. Germline CDR1 and CDR2: LGHNA and YSLEER. V gave up 0 bases and J gave up 6 bases, with 8 bases separating them. CDR3 protein: CASSQEFPPGELFF. The DNA of the CDR3 is TGCGCCAGCAGCCAAGAGTTCCCTCCCGGGGAGCTGTTTTTT.

The rearrangement uses TRBV7-9 and TRBJ1-2; D might be TRBD1 (5 bases). In germline, CDR1 is SEHNR, CDR2 FQNEAQ (reference sequence). V dropped 5 bases and J dropped 6 bases, with 19 bases sitting between them. This CDR3 contains 15 residues. The CDR3 DNA follows: TGTGCCAGCAGCCCCTCTGTTATAAGGGGAAATGGCTACACCTTC. It codes for CASSPSVIRGNGYTF.

CDR3 in DNA: TGCAGTGCTAGTTCGACTAGCGGGGCCCGTAACACCGGGGAGCTGTTTTTT. Translation: CSASSTSGARNTGELFF. The chain carries TRBV20-1 and TRBJ2-2, with 11 positions matching TRBD2. The germline CDR1 and CDR2 sequences are DFQATT and SNEGSKA (reference sequence). The trim removed 3 bases at V and 2 bases at J, leaving 8 bases unmatched. This CDR3 contains 17 residues.

This clone was observed once. This chain joins TRBV7-2 and TRBJ1-1, with TRBD1 matching 7 bases. From germline, CDR1 is SGHTA and CDR2 FQGNSA. This CDR3 spans 15 amino acids. V gave up 0 bases and J gave up 5 bases; unmatched junction bases: 6. This CDR3 is CASSLAGTESTEAFF. The CDR3, as DNA: TGTGCCAGCAGCTTAGCCGGGACAGAGAGTACTGAAGCTTTCTTT.

The chain carries TRBV15 and TRBJ2-1; D is perhaps TRBD2 (5 bases). V was shortened by 0 bases and J by 10 bases, with 19 bases between the two germline ends. Germline values: CDR1 LNHNV, CDR2 YYDKDF (reference sequence). The CDR3 is 16 amino acids. Here the CDR3 reads CATSRDLASPVKEQFF. In DNA, the CDR3 is TGTGCCACCAGCAGAGATTTAGCTAGCCCCGTAAAAGAGCAGTTCTTC.

J is TRBJ2-1 and V is TRBV2; 7 bases agree with TRBD2. The CDR3 contains 13 residues. The germline V gene encodes CDR1 SNHLY and CDR2 FYNNEI. The trim removed 2 bases at V and 15 bases at J, leaving 10 bases unmatched. CDR3 bases: TGTGCCAGCAGTGAAAGACGGTTGACTAGCCCGTTCTTC. Protein product: CASSERRLTSPFF.

This clone was seen only once. The DNA of the CDR3 is TGTGCCAGCAGCCAAGAGGGGCTAACGCTCTTGTCAGAGCAGTACTTC. Amino acid sequence: CASSQEGLTLLSEQYF. This chain joins TRBV4-2 and TRBJ2-7; TRBD1 might be the D (5 bases). The germline CDR1 and CDR2 sequences are LGHNA and YNFKEQ. Trimming removed 0 bases at V and 7 bases at J, with 19 bases between. This CDR3 comprises 16 residues.

The chain is built from TRBV30 and TRBJ1-1, with D perhaps TRBD1 (6 bases). CDR1 and CDR2 (germline): GTSNPN, SVGIG (reference sequence). V shed 3 bases and J shed 3 bases, with 8 bases lying between them. The CDR3 extends over 12 amino acids. The CDR3 spells CAWRRGYTEAFF. The CDR3 DNA follows: TGTGCCTGGAGAAGGGGGTACACTGAAGCTTTCTTT.

The V gene is TRBV18, the J gene TRBJ1-2; no reliable D call. In germline, CDR1 is KGHSH, CDR2 LQKENI. The CDR3 has 14 residues. Trimming left V 3 bases short and J 2 bases short, with 10 bases between. The CDR3 nucleotides read TGTGCCAGCTCACCCACGGCGGGAAACTATGGCTACACCTTC. Its translation: CASSPTAGNYGYTF.

The J gene is TRBJ2-1, the V gene TRBV10-2, with D unresolved. Between the trimmed V and J ends, which lost 7 bases and 4 bases, there was a span of 11 bases. The CDR3 is 13 residues long. CDR1 is WSHSY and CDR2 is SAAADI in the germline V gene. CDR3 residues: CASNPTDYNEQFF. DNA of the CDR3: TGCGCCAGCAACCCGACTGATTACAATGAGCAGTTCTTC.

A few counts support this clone. The chain joins TRBV12-3 or TRBV12-4 to TRBJ2-7; 7 bases line up with TRBD1. J was trimmed by 4 bases and V by 6 bases; bases with no gene match: 3. This CDR3 comprises 12 residues. The CDR3 loop is CASRGQVYEQYF. Here the CDR3 DNA reads TGTGCCAGCAGAGGACAGGTTTACGAGCAGTACTTC.

This chain links TRBV6-2 or TRBV6-3 with TRBJ2-7; D is possibly TRBD1 (5 bases). Trimming removed 5 bases at V and 7 bases at J, with 12 bases between. The CDR3 sequence is 12 residues long. The germline gives CDR1 MNHEY, CDR2 SVGEGT. CDR3 coding DNA: TGTGCCAGCAGTGACCAGGGATTTGAGCAGTACTTC. It translates to CASSDQGFEQYF.

The chain employs TRBV7-9 and TRBJ2-2; 8 bases match TRBD1. Trimming removed 8 bases from V and 4 bases from J; junction bases left unmatched: 12. Germline assignment: CDR1 SEHNR and CDR2 FQNEAQ (reference sequence). The CDR3 has 16 residues. The CDR3 region is CASGRQGLLGTGELFF. In nucleotides, the CDR3 is TGTGCCAGCGGAAGACAGGGGTTGCTTGGCACCGGGGAGCTGTTTTTT.

The V call is TRBV6-5, the J call TRBJ1-2, with D possibly TRBD1 on 6 matching bases. Germline V CDR1 and CDR2: MNHEY, SVGAGI. The CDR3 runs to 13 residues. V gave up 6 bases and J gave up 2 bases, with 10 bases separating them. Here the CDR3 reads CASRPTGNYGYTF. The DNA for the CDR3 is TGTGCCAGCAGGCCTACAGGGAACTATGGCTACACCTTC.

The V call is TRBV11-2, the J call TRBJ1-1, with TRBD1 identical over 7 bases. Germline CDR1 is SGHAT and CDR2 is FQNNGV. J lost 5 bases, V lost 4 bases, and 7 bases had no gene match. CDR3 size: 14 residues. This CDR3 is CASSSQGSSTEAFF. The DNA of the CDR3 is TGTGCCAGCAGCTCACAGGGGAGTTCGACTGAAGCTTTCTTT. Drawing the rest from reference TRBV11-2 and TRBJ1-1, the complete variable domain is EAGVAQSPRYKIIEKRQSVAFWCNPISGHATLYWYQQILGQGPKLLIQFQNNGVVDDSQLPKDRFSAERLKGVDSTLKIQPAKLEDSAVYLCASSSQGSSTEAFFGQGTRLTVV.

V and J are TRBV24-1 and TRBJ1-2, with 7 bases matching TRBD1. Germline V gene lookup returns CDR1 KGHDR and CDR2 SFDVKD. V lost 4 bases and J lost 5; bases outside the gene matches: 12. The CDR3 covers 16 residues. CDR3 sequence: CATSDAPGTAQYGYTF. CDR3 nucleotide sequence: TGTGCCACCAGTGACGCCCCCGGGACAGCCCAATATGGCTACACCTTC.

Only a few counts were recorded for this clone. V gene TRBV6-1 combines with J gene TRBJ2-6, with 13 bases aligning to TRBD2. CDR3 length: 23 amino acids. CDR1 is MNHNS and CDR2 is SASEGT in the germline V gene. V lost 2 bases, J lost 2 bases, and 18 bases stayed unmatched. This CDR3 is CASSETIRTSGGLLGAGANVLTF. CDR3 coding DNA: TGTGCCAGCAGTGAAACCATCCGGACTAGCGGGGGACTATTGGGCGCTGGGGCCAACGTCCTGACTTTC.

The gene calls are TRBV5-6 and TRBJ1-1, with D unclear. V was trimmed by 1 base and J by 0 bases, leaving 10 bases between them. The CDR3 is 15 residues long. Germline assignment: CDR1 SGHDT and CDR2 YYEEEE. CDR3 loop: CASSLLRAMNTEAFF. The CDR3 coding sequence is TGTGCCAGCAGCTTGTTGAGAGCTATGAACACTGAAGCTTTCTTT.

The gene calls are TRBV10-1 and TRBJ2-1; 10 bases are a match to TRBD2. Per the germline V gene, CDR1 is WNHNN and CDR2 is SYGVQD (reference sequence). The CDR3 totals 14 residues. The V and J ends lost 3 bases and 4 bases, in that order; junction bases with no gene match: 0. CDR3: CASSDSGGYNEQFF. DNA of the CDR3: TGCGCCAGCAGTGATAGCGGGGGGTACAATGAGCAGTTCTTC.

The chain links TRBV7-2 to TRBJ1-3; the D gene is possibly TRBD1 (6 bases). V was clipped by 2 bases and J by 2 bases, with 13 bases between them. From germline, CDR1 is SGHTA and CDR2 FQGNSA. This CDR3 contains 16 residues. The CDR3 DNA is TGTGCCAGCAGCTTACGCGGGGGCGCTCCTGGAAACACCATATATTTT. Translating it yields CASSLRGGAPGNTIYF.